Listed below are T cell receptor beta chains from one sample, sequenced in a study of T cell changes during pregnancy in multiple sclerosis. Profiling relied on immunoSEQ multiplex PCR, and the TCRdb table lists in-frame clones only, not all of them. The sample lists roughly 48,000 clones, almost 95% occurring once. This sample comprised CD4+ T cells from peripheral blood mononuclear cells, obtained in the second trimester of pregnancy. All receptors come from a female donor in good health, enrolled as a control in a pregnancy study. CDR3s include the opening cysteine and the closing phenylalanine or tryptophan. A D gene is named only where the DNA matches it firmly. The size field is filled for only some rows; it gives once, few, many or a size class.

J gene,clone size,D gene,V gene,CDR3 protein,CDR3 DNA
TRBJ2-1,once,TRBD2,TRBV28,CASSPSGSGLNEQFF,TGTGCCAGCAGTCCCTCGGGTAGCGGGCTCAATGAGCAGTTCTTC
TRBJ2-5,-,-,TRBV4-1,CASSQPGKRETQYF,TGCGCCAGCAGCCAACCAGGGAAGAGAGAGACCCAGTACTTC
TRBJ1-4,-,-,TRBV10-3,CRGDEKLFF,TGTCGGGGGGATGAAAAACTGTTTTTT
TRBJ2-5,-,TRBD2,TRBV7-3,CASSQGTRGSQETQYF,TGTGCCAGCAGCCAGGGGACTAGAGGATCACAAGAGACCCAGTACTTC
TRBJ2-2,-,-,TRBV7-9,CASSLGMGLGELFF,TGTGCCAGCAGCTTAGGAATGGGACTCGGGGAGCTGTTTTTT
TRBJ1-6,-,TRBD1,TRBV6-1,CASSASLQGALENSPLHF,TGTGCCAGCAGTGCCAGCCTACAGGGGGCGTTAGAAAATTCACCCCTCCACTTT
TRBJ1-5,-,-,TRBV9,CASSVGGDPNQPQHF,TGTGCCAGCAGCGTAGGGGGGGACCCCAATCAGCCCCAGCATTTT
TRBJ1-3,-,-,TRBV29-1,CSVARGPGNTIYF,TGCAGCGTTGCAAGGGGTCCAGGAAACACCATATATTTT
TRBJ2-2,-,TRBD2,TRBV30,CAWSVWGLARNTGELFF,TGTGCCTGGAGTGTATGGGGACTAGCGAGGAACACCGGGGAGCTGTTTTTT
TRBJ2-1,-,-,TRBV2,CASSAMSSYNEQFF,TGTGCCAGCAGTGCTATGAGCTCCTACAATGAGCAGTTCTTC
TRBJ2-3,-,-,TRBV19,CASSLGVLAASTDTQYF,TGTGCCAGTAGTCTAGGTGTCTTAGCCGCTAGCACAGATACGCAGTATTTT
TRBJ2-7,medium-sized,-,TRBV4-2,CASSLEAGGFYEQYF,TGTGCCAGCAGCCTCGAGGCGGGCGGGTTCTACGAGCAGTACTTC
TRBJ2-3,-,TRBD2,TRBV29-1,CSVDSSGREDTQYF,TGCAGCGTTGATTCCAGCGGGAGGGAAGATACGCAGTATTTT
TRBJ2-5,-,TRBD1,TRBV9,CASSSTGGGRETQYF,TGTGCCAGCAGTTCGACAGGGGGCGGGCGGGAGACCCAGTACTTC
TRBJ2-6,-,TRBD2,TRBV2,CASSQPRLSGRFPGANVLTF,TGTGCCAGCAGCCAACCCCGTTTGAGCGGGAGGTTCCCCGGGGCCAACGTCCTGACTTTC
TRBJ2-1,-,TRBD2,TRBV11-3,CASSLSGSYEQFF,TGTGCCAGCAGCTTGAGCGGGAGTTATGAGCAGTTCTTC
TRBJ1-1,-,TRBD1,TRBV27,CASSSDREGVAFF,TGTGCCAGCAGTTCGGACAGGGAGGGGGTAGCTTTCTTT
TRBJ2-3,-,-,TRBV6-5,CASSSSGGVDTQYF,TGTGCCAGCAGCTCTTCAGGAGGGGTAGATACGCAGTATTTT
TRBJ2-7,-,TRBD1,TRBV7-2,CASSPRTGGYGEQYF,TGTGCCAGCAGCCCCCGGACAGGGGGCTACGGCGAGCAGTACTTC
TRBJ1-5,few,-,TRBV18,CASSPTANQPQHF,TGTGCCAGCTCCCCTACAGCAAATCAGCCCCAGCATTTT
TRBJ1-1,-,TRBD1,TRBV7-9,CASSEYGDRGTEAFF,TGTGCCAGCAGCGAATACGGGGACAGGGGCACTGAAGCTTTCTTT
TRBJ2-7,-,-,TRBV11-1,CASSLLVYEQYF,TGTGCCAGCAGCCTCTTAGTCTACGAGCAGTACTTC
TRBJ1-1,-,-,TRBV6-6,CASTHLNTEAFF,TGTGCCAGCACCCACTTGAACACTGAAGCTTTCTTT
TRBJ1-5,once,-,TRBV6-1,CASITGNGQPQHF,TGTGCCAGCATCACAGGGAACGGTCAGCCCCAGCATTTT
TRBJ1-1,-,-,TRBV6-5,CASSYGQSGRKLAFF,TGTGCCAGCAGTTACGGACAGTCAGGAAGGAAATTGGCTTTCTTT
TRBJ2-1,-,TRBD2,TRBV11-3,CASSRTSDNEQFF,TGTGCCAGCAGCCGGACTAGCGACAATGAGCAGTTCTTC
TRBJ1-1,-,-,TRBV2,CASSRYTALEAFF,TGTGCCAGCAGTCGATACACAGCCCTTGAAGCTTTCTTT
TRBJ2-2,-,-,TRBV10-3,CAIRDPEGIGTGELFF,TGTGCCATCAGGGATCCTGAGGGTATTGGCACCGGGGAGCTGTTTTTT
TRBJ2-1,-,-,TRBV6-1,CASSGEGRQFF,TGTGCCAGCAGTGGCGAGGGAAGGCAGTTCTTC
TRBJ2-1,-,-,TRBV5-1,CASSLSSGLDSYNEQFF,TGCGCCAGCAGCCTTTCATCAGGACTGGACTCCTACAATGAGCAGTTCTTC
TRBJ2-1,-,-,TRBV9,CASSPGLWREDPTKEQFF,TGTGCCAGCAGCCCCGGACTTTGGAGGGAGGACCCCACTAAGGAGCAGTTCTTC
TRBJ2-7,-,-,TRBV27,CASSLNSAGHYEQYF,TGTGCCAGCAGTTTAAATTCGGCAGGTCACTACGAGCAGTACTTC
TRBJ1-3,-,-,TRBV6-5,CASSYSGGGNTIYF,TGTGCCAGCAGTTACTCGGGGGGTGGAAACACCATATATTTT
TRBJ1-2,-,TRBD1,TRBV28,CASSLQGAYIRGYTF,TGTGCCAGCAGTTTACAGGGGGCGTATATTCGTGGCTACACCTTC
TRBJ2-7,-,TRBD2,TRBV28,CASRGGTYGEQYF,TGTGCCAGCCGGGGGGGGACATATGGCGAGCAGTACTTC
TRBJ1-5,-,-,TRBV5-8,CASTGGVQPQHF,TGTGCCAGCACTGGGGGGGTTCAGCCCCAGCATTTT
TRBJ2-7,-,TRBD2,TRBV6-5,CASSYSTPAGVYEQYF,TGTGCCAGCAGTTACTCGACCCCAGCGGGGGTCTACGAGCAGTACTTC
TRBJ1-1,-,-,TRBV9,CASSPTGFAPEAFF,TGTGCCAGCAGCCCAACAGGGTTCGCACCTGAAGCTTTCTTT
TRBJ1-3,-,-,TRBV4-2,CASSQDRGFGGNTIYF,TGTGCCAGCAGCCAAGATCGAGGGTTCGGCGGAAACACCATATATTTT
TRBJ2-3,once,-,TRBV11-1,CASSREGGGGYTQYF,TGTGCCAGCAGCCGTGAAGGGGGTGGGGGTTATACGCAGTATTTT
TRBJ2-1,-,-,TRBV9,CASSVGRGPYNEQFF,TGTGCCAGCAGCGTAGGGAGGGGACCCTACAATGAGCAGTTCTTC
TRBJ2-2,-,TRBD1,TRBV18,CASSPSPGQGRSGELFF,TGTGCCAGCTCACCGTCGCCGGGACAGGGGAGATCCGGGGAGCTGTTTTTT
TRBJ2-5,-,-,TRBV2,CASRLVEETQYF,TGTGCCAGCAGGCTAGTGGAAGAGACCCAGTACTTC
TRBJ2-4,-,-,TRBV11-2,CASTLDIAKNIQYF,TGTGCCAGCACCCTTGACATAGCCAAAAACATTCAGTACTTC
TRBJ1-5,once,TRBD1,TRBV4-1,CASSQKTGLMSPQHF,TGCGCCAGCAGCCAAAAGACAGGGCTTATGTCGCCCCAGCATTTT
TRBJ2-7,once,TRBD2,TRBV4-1,CASSRQGASGGSTYEQYF,TGCGCCAGCAGCCGCCAGGGAGCTAGCGGGGGATCCACCTACGAGCAGTACTTC
TRBJ1-1,-,TRBD1,TRBV28,CASRLDRWNTEAFF,TGTGCCAGCAGGCTGGACAGGTGGAACACTGAAGCTTTCTTT
TRBJ2-3,-,TRBD2,TRBV7-9,CASSVLAGVRQDTQYF,TGTGCCAGCAGCGTACTAGCGGGAGTCCGCCAAGATACGCAGTATTTT
TRBJ2-1,once,-,TRBV9,CASSGGPSSYNEQFF,TGTGCCAGCAGCGGTGGGCCGAGCTCCTACAATGAGCAGTTCTTC
TRBJ2-1,-,-,TRBV28,CASSFPRSGQFF,TGTGCCAGCAGTTTCCCACGAAGCGGGCAGTTCTTC
TRBJ1-2,-,-,TRBV14,CASSQVDSYGYTF,TGTGCCAGCAGCCAAGTAGACAGCTATGGCTACACCTTC
TRBJ2-5,-,-,TRBV7-2,CASSWEETQYF,TGTGCCAGCAGCTGGGAGGAGACCCAGTACTTC
TRBJ1-6,once,-,TRBV28,CASSLQGTPYNSPLHF,TGTGCCAGCAGTCTACAGGGCACCCCCTATAATTCACCCCTCCACTTT
TRBJ2-7,-,TRBD1,TRBV5-6,CASSRTGVSYEQYF,TGTGCCAGCAGCCGGACAGGGGTTTCCTACGAGCAGTACTTC
TRBJ2-5,once,-,TRBV10-3,CAISELPQETQYF,TGTGCCATCAGTGAGCTACCACAAGAGACCCAGTACTTC